The 13 T cell receptor beta chains given below trace back to one sample, sequenced in a study of cytomegalovirus exposure and HLA in healthy donors (dated by TCRdb to the late 2010s). The method behind the library was the immunoSEQ multiplex PCR assay. For the multiplex PCR, a mixture combining 60 forward primers for TCR Vbeta segments and 13 reverse primers for TCR Jbeta segments was used. TCRdb limited this immuneACCESS table to in-frame rearrangements with V and J called. A share of clones is missing; checked studies link under half to unresolved V genes, and the rest is unexplained. For this sample there are fewer than 110,000 clones; roughly three quarters appear just once. About 2% of the sample belongs to the ten largest clones. Source material: PBMCs. The receptors here all came from a man aged 18 to 30 in good health and CMV-seronegative.

The chain uses TRBV10-3 and TRBJ2-1, with TRBD2 as a possible D gene (5 bases). The germline gives CDR1 ENHRY, CDR2 SYGVKD. The CDR3 totals 14 residues. V was cut by 11 bases and J by 6 bases, with 20 bases left in between. In DNA, the CDR3 is TGTGCCTATCAAGCGGAGGCGCAGACCAATGAGCAGTTCTTC. Translated: CAYQAEAQTNEQFF.

J is TRBJ1-2 and V is TRBV2; D gene uncertain. Looked up from germline, CDR1 is SNHLY and CDR2 is FYNNEI. The CDR3 covers 14 residues. With 7 bases removed from V and 8 bases from J, the gap between germline ends came to 20 bases. CDR3 region: CASTNSGHAGGYTF. CDR3 nucleotide sequence: TGTGCCAGCACCAACTCTGGGCATGCGGGGGGCTACACCTTC.

The V call is TRBV9, the J call TRBJ1-4, with 9 bases aligning to TRBD1. There are 17 residues in the CDR3. V was clipped by 3 bases and J by 0 bases; unmatched bases: 6. Germline V CDR1 and CDR2: SGDLS, YYNGEE. CDR3 sequence (DNA): TGTGCCAGCAGCGAAAGACAGGGGGGCGCAACTAATGAAAAACTGTTTTTT. This gives the protein CASSERQGGATNEKLFF.

The genes are TRBV19 and TRBJ2-2; 11 nucleotides align to TRBD1. The CDR3 covers 15 residues. Germline trimming cut 4 bases from V and 6 bases from J; bases unmatched to any gene: 4. CDR1 is LNHDA, CDR2 SQIVND, per germline (reference sequence). The DNA for the CDR3 is TGTGCCAGTAGTACGATGGGACAGGGGGCCGGGGAGCTGTTTTTT. It yields the protein CASSTMGQGAGELFF. Supplemented by reference TRBV19 and TRBJ2-2, the full variable domain reads DGGITQSPKYLFRKEGQNVTLSCEQNLNHDAMYWYRQDPGQGLRLIYYSQIVNDFQKGDIAEGYSVSREKKESFPLTVTSAQKNPTAFYLCASSTMGQGAGELFFGEGSRLTVL.

This chain uses TRBV19 with TRBJ2-2; TRBD1 aligns across 9 bases. Germline V CDR1 and CDR2: LNHDA, SQIVND (reference sequence). The CDR3 loop spans 16 amino acids. After removal of 6 bases from V and 1 base from J, the junction contained 6 bases not matched to a gene. CDR3 in amino acids: CASRNRGRENTGELFF. The CDR3 DNA reads as TGTGCCAGTAGGAACAGGGGGCGAGAGAACACCGGGGAGCTGTTTTTT.

This chain joins TRBV19 and TRBJ2-7, with TRBD1 matching over 8 bases. Germline CDR1 is LNHDA and CDR2 is SQIVND (reference sequence). V trimming: 3 bases; J trimming: 3 bases; junction bases outside the gene matches: 4. CDR3 length equals 14 residues. In DNA, the CDR3 is TGTGCCAGTAGTATTGGGGACAGGCTCTACGAGCAGTACTTC. As protein: CASSIGDRLYEQYF.

The genes are TRBV7-2 and TRBJ2-5, with D uncertain. The DNA end favors TRBJ2-7, so the J call may be wrong. This CDR3 is built from 14 residues. Germline values: CDR1 SGHTA, CDR2 FQGNSA. CDR3 bases: TGTGCCAGCACCCCTGTCCCAGGCGCCTACGAGCAGTACTTC. Amino acid sequence: CASTPVPGAYEQYF.

The chain combines TRBV28 with TRBJ1-2; 9 positions agree with TRBD1. The J segment lost 7 bases and the V segment lost 6 bases, leaving 9 bases of the junction unmatched. Germline V gene data show CDR1 as MDHEN and CDR2 as SYDVKM. The CDR3 has 14 amino acids. The CDR3 loop reads CASSRTGAQVGYTF. The DNA of the CDR3 is TGTGCCAGCAGCAGGACAGGGGCGCAGGTTGGCTACACCTTC.

The chain joins TRBV5-4 to TRBJ2-1, with a weak D call TRBD2 (5 bases). Trimming left V 4 bases short and J 4 bases short, with 12 bases between. The CDR3 is 14 residues long. CDR1 and CDR2 (germline): SGHNT, YYREEE (reference sequence). CDR3 residues: CASSLPEGYNEQFF. For the CDR3, the DNA is TGTGCCAGCAGCCTGCCCGAGGGTTACAATGAGCAGTTCTTC.

This chain uses TRBV5-1 with TRBJ1-5, with D perhaps matching TRBD1 (6 bases). Germline values: CDR1 SGHRS, CDR2 YFSETQ. This CDR3 has 14 residues. With 3 bases removed from V and 5 bases from J, the gap between germline ends came to 12 bases. CDR3 DNA: TGCGCCAGCAGCTCAGGGGACACCGATCAGCCCCAGCATTTT. Translating it yields CASSSGDTDQPQHF.

The chain has TRBV9 and TRBJ1-1; no clear D gene. CDR1 and CDR2 from the germline V gene are SGDLS and YYNGEE. With 3 bases removed from V and 1 base from J, the gap between germline ends came to 13 bases. The CDR3 sequence is 15 residues long. The CDR3 DNA follows: TGTGCCAGCAGCGCAGGCCTCCGAGAGAACACTGAAGCTTTCTTT. Protein product: CASSAGLRENTEAFF.

This clone was recorded a few times. J is TRBJ1-1 and V is TRBV4-3; D perhaps matches TRBD1 (6 bases). V was trimmed by 0 bases and J by 13 bases, leaving 15 bases between them. CDR1 and CDR2 (germline): LGHNA, YSLEER. This CDR3 is built from 13 residues. DNA of the CDR3: TGCGCCAGCAGCCAAGATATCAGGGGAAGGGGTTTCTTT. Amino acid sequence: CASSQDIRGRGFF.

V usage is TRBV6-1 and J usage is TRBJ2-1; 7 bases are shared with TRBD1. Germline trimming cut 6 bases from V and 12 bases from J; bases unmatched to any gene: 11. Germline CDR1 MNHNS, CDR2 SASEGT. CDR3 length equals 13 residues. CDR3 loop: CASSREGQKGQFF. CDR3 nucleotide sequence: TGTGCCAGCAGCCGAGAGGGACAGAAGGGGCAGTTCTTC.